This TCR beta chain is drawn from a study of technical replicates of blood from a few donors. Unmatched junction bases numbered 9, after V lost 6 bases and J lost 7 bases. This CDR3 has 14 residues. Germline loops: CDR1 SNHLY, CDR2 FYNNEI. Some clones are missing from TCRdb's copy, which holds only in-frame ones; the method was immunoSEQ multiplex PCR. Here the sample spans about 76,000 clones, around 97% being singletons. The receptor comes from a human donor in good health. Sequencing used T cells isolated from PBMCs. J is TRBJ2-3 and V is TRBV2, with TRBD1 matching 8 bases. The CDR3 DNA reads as TGTGCCAGCAGAGGACAGGGAATGGGGAATACGCAGTATTTT. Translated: CASRGQGMGNTQYF.